This is a list of T cell receptor beta chains from one sample in a study of T-cell reconstitution after alpha-beta-depleted transplantation in children. MiXCR, applied by TCRdb to the PCR reads, yields one record per CDR3 protein. The data show about 640,000 distinct CDR3 sequences, with roughly 17% seen just once and approximately 1% held by the top ten. The sample was PBMCs from the stem cell graft donor, taken from the stem cell graft. These receptors were collected from a human donor who donated a stem cell graft to a child with acute myeloid leukemia. The CDR3 runs from the conserved cysteine through the conserved F or W. Fields, in order: J gene, V gene, CDR3 protein.

TRBJ2-7 TRBV5-1 CASSLAAGGFYEQYF
TRBJ1-2 TRBV20-1 CSAKERGFNYGYTF
TRBJ1-5 TRBV10-2 CASSESTRGGGPQPQHF
TRBJ2-4 TRBV7-2 CASSAPGRNIQYF
TRBJ2-7 TRBV7-9 CASSAPFLPGEQYF
TRBJ2-3 TRBV5-5 CASQITDTQYF
TRBJ2-5 TRBV6-2/TRBV6-3 CASSYMAVQETQYF
TRBJ1-3 TRBV20-1 CSAIQGPSGNTIYF
TRBJ2-4 TRBV12-3/TRBV12-4 CASSFLGPSGPPNIQYF
TRBJ2-3 TRBV20-1 CSARDLRDSWDTQYF
TRBJ2-1 TRBV20-1 CSAADRTPNEQFF
TRBJ1-4 TRBV7-9 CASSLDGGTNEKLFF
TRBJ2-1 TRBV20-1 CSANPRGGFNEQFF
TRBJ2-7 TRBV10-3 CAISRGQEKREQYF
TRBJ2-7 TRBV7-9 CASSFGAEVPGEQYF
TRBJ2-4 TRBV10-1 CASKGQSTLAKNIQYF
TRBJ2-3 TRBV7-2 CASSLFSAGPTDTQYF
TRBJ1-5 TRBV20-1 CSASGPGNQPQHF
TRBJ2-1 TRBV11-2 CASSLEEVLAGAHNEQFF
TRBJ1-4 TRBV11-2 CASSRHATNEKLFF
TRBJ2-7 TRBV5-5 CASSTGTGPSYEQYF
TRBJ2-7 TRBV7-9 CASSLGGGLGVSYEQYF
TRBJ2-1 TRBV20-1 CSAPWGGSNEQFF
TRBJ2-1 TRBV25-1 CASSRRASGYNEQFF
TRBJ2-1 TRBV28 CASHFSAYSKHNEQFF
TRBJ2-2 TRBV5-1 CASSLHEKGELFF
TRBJ1-5 TRBV20-1 CSAWAGASQPQHF
TRBJ1-5 TRBV6-1 CASGDGAYQPQHF
TRBJ2-1 TRBV5-1 CASSSTTGTTTYNEQFF
TRBJ2-7 TRBV5-4 CASGTGGRDEQYF
TRBJ2-5 TRBV25-1 CASSEYAGYKETQYF